Listed here are 30 T cell receptor beta chains from one sample, sequenced in a study of blood T cell repertoires in COVID-19. Data came from immunoSEQ multiplex PCR; TCRdb stores just in-frame clones and leaves some out. Here the sample spans 220,000 or so clones, 84% being singletons. What was sequenced was PBMCs or T cells enriched from blood (not recorded which). Every receptor here comes from a woman aged 40 to 49 who had recovered from COVID-19.

The chain links TRBV11-2 to TRBJ1-5; tentative D call: TRBD1 (6 bases). The CDR3 has 15 residues. Germline V gene sequence: CDR1 SGHAT, CDR2 FQNNGV. Trimming stripped 1 base from V and 4 bases from J, with 11 bases between. CDR3 in DNA: TGTGCCAGCAGCTTAGGGACAGTACCAAATCAGCCCCAGCATTTT. Translating gives CASSLGTVPNQPQHF.

This chain connects TRBV2 to TRBJ2-3; a possible D gene is TRBD2 (6 bases). V lost 3 bases and J 1 base, leaving 14 bases between the germline ends. This CDR3 spans 16 amino acids. Germline CDR1 reads SNHLY; CDR2 reads FYNNEI. In DNA form, the CDR3 reads TGTGCCAGCAGTGAGCGAGCGGGTGGGCGCACAGATACGCAGTATTTT. This gives the protein CASSERAGGRTDTQYF.

The chain links TRBV11-2 to TRBJ2-5, with TRBD2 matching 9 bases. Germline-derived CDR1 and CDR2 are SGHAT and FQNNGV. CDR3 length equals 14 residues. Trimming at V came to 4 bases and at J to 6 bases, leaving 6 bases not matched to a gene. DNA of the CDR3: TGTGCCAGCAGCTCCTTAGCGGGAGTGCAGACCCAGTACTTC. Its protein is CASSSLAGVQTQYF.

V gene TRBV28 combines with J gene TRBJ2-5, with D possibly TRBD2 on 6 matching bases. The CDR3 length is 14 residues. Germline CDR1 MDHEN, CDR2 SYDVKM. V lost 7 bases to trimming and J lost 6 bases, with 18 bases between them. This CDR3 reads CASTPPGGQKTQYF. DNA for the CDR3: TGTGCCAGCACCCCCCCCGGGGGTCAGAAGACCCAGTACTTC.

This clone was picked up a small number of times. This sequence joins TRBV7-6 and TRBJ2-7, with 10 bases that match TRBD2. CDR1 and CDR2 (germline): SGHVS, FNYEAQ. This CDR3 has 15 residues. V shed 4 bases, J shed 2 bases, and the junction held 5 bases outside the gene matches. The CDR3 sequence is CASSSDSGRAYEQYF. In DNA form, the CDR3 reads TGTGCCAGCAGCTCCGACAGCGGGAGGGCCTACGAGCAGTACTTC. The complete variable domain, with remaining parts taken from reference TRBV7-6 and TRBJ2-7, reads GAGVSQSPRYKVTKRGQDVALRCDPISGHVSLYWYRQALGQGPEFLTYFNYEAQQDKSGLPNDRFSAERPEGSISTLTIQRTEQRDSAMYRCASSSDSGRAYEQYFGPGTRLTVT.

The chain carries TRBV10-3 and TRBJ2-7; the match to TRBD1 covers 11 bases. This CDR3 is built from 14 residues. The V segment lost 4 bases and the J segment 2 bases; nucleotides outside the gene matches: 1. The V gene's germline CDR1 is ENHRY and CDR2 SYGVKD. The DNA for the CDR3 is TGTGCCATCAGTGTGGGACAGGGGGCCTACGAGCAGTACGTC. Its translation: CAISVGQGAYEQYV.

This chain links TRBV28 with TRBJ1-3, with D uncertain. Germline values: CDR1 MDHEN, CDR2 SYDVKM. Trimming removed 7 bases at V and 0 bases at J, with 10 bases between. The CDR3 has 14 amino acids. CDR3 amino acids: CASKEGASGNTIYF. The CDR3 DNA is TGTGCCAGCAAGGAGGGTGCCTCTGGAAACACCATATATTTT.

The rearrangement uses TRBV6-5 and TRBJ2-7; TRBD2 matches at 11 bases. Germline CDR1 is MNHEY and CDR2 is SVGAGI. The V and J ends lost 7 bases and 4 bases, in that order; junction bases with no gene match: 9. The CDR3 runs to 15 residues. The CDR3 DNA reads TGTGCCAGCACCCGTAGCGGGAGGGAATTTTACGAGCAGTACGTC. This sequence encodes CASTRSGREFYEQYV.

CDR3 in amino acids: CASSQGTSGSDTQYF. CDR3 DNA: TGTGCCAGCAGCCAGGGGACTAGCGGGTCAGATACGCAGTATTTT. The chain carries TRBV7-2 and TRBJ2-3, with 12 bases that match TRBD2. The trim removed 5 bases at V and 4 bases at J, leaving 4 bases unmatched. The CDR3 contains 15 residues. Germline lookup yields CDR1 SGHTA and CDR2 FQGNSA.

The genes are TRBV10-3 and TRBJ1-2; TRBD1 aligns across 8 bases. The CDR3 runs 12 residues. V lost 10 bases and J lost 8; bases outside the gene matches: 9. The V gene's germline CDR1 is ENHRY and CDR2 SYGVKD. The CDR3 sequence: CANFGQGKGYTF. The CDR3 coding sequence is TGTGCCAACTTCGGACAGGGTAAAGGCTACACCTTC.

The gene calls are TRBV7-2 and TRBJ1-5; D is unclear. The CDR3 extends over 14 amino acids. Germline CDR1 SGHTA, CDR2 FQGNSA. Trimming cost V 1 base and J 8 bases, with 12 bases left between them. CDR3 nucleotide sequence: TGTGCCAGCAGCTTAGTAGGAGGCGGGGAGCCCCAGCATTTT. It translates to CASSLVGGGEPQHF.

V gene TRBV6-5 combines with J gene TRBJ1-1; D remains unclear. CDR3 length equals 14 residues. V was cut by 1 base and J by 0 bases, with 6 bases left in between. From germline, CDR1 is MNHEY and CDR2 SVGAGI. As DNA, the CDR3 is TGTGCCAGCAGTTACTTGAACATGAACACTGAAGCTTTCTTT. As protein: CASSYLNMNTEAFF.

The V gene is TRBV19, the J gene TRBJ2-3; 7 bases fit TRBD2. Germline V gene data show CDR1 as LNHDA and CDR2 as SQIVND (reference sequence). Trimming cost V 5 bases and J 8 bases; bases outside gene matches: 7. The CDR3 length is 13 residues. CDR3 in DNA: TGTGCCAGTAGTGTCAGGGAGGGCGGTACGCAGTATTTT. Translating gives CASSVREGGTQYF.

The DNA for the CDR3 is TGTGCCTGGAGCCCCCAGGGGGCGTGGGCTGAAGCTTTCTTT. It codes for CAWSPQGAWAEAFF. This chain connects TRBV30 to TRBJ1-1; 8 positions match TRBD1. The CDR3 length is 14 residues. The junction had 9 bases not matched to a gene; V was cut back by 3 bases and J by 6 bases. The V gene's germline CDR1 is GTSNPN and CDR2 SVGIG (reference sequence).

The chain has TRBV19 and TRBJ2-7; 11 nucleotides align to TRBD1. The germline V gene encodes CDR1 LNHDA and CDR2 SQIVND (reference sequence). The ends lost 4 bases at V and 6 bases at J; junction bases unmatched: 5. The CDR3 is 14 amino acids. The CDR3 sequence is CASSTGQGAGEQYF. The CDR3 nucleotides read TGTGCCAGTAGTACAGGACAGGGGGCGGGCGAGCAGTACTTC. Combining the CDR3 with reference TRBV19 and TRBJ2-7 gives the whole variable domain DGGITQSPKYLFRKEGQNVTLSCEQNLNHDAMYWYRQDPGQGLRLIYYSQIVNDFQKGDIAEGYSVSREKKESFPLTVTSAQKNPTAFYLCASSTGQGAGEQYFGPGTRLTVT.

This clone was picked up one time. This rearrangement joins TRBV30 to TRBJ1-2; D not resolved. The V end was cut by 5 bases, the J end by 0 bases, with 4 bases between. CDR1 is GTSNPN, CDR2 SVGIG, per germline (reference sequence). The CDR3 has 11 residues. CDR3 in DNA: TGTGCCTGGCGTACTAACTATGGCTACACCTTC. Amino acid sequence: CAWRTNYGYTF.

The chain is built from TRBV10-3 and TRBJ2-7; 7 nucleotides line up with TRBD2. The CDR3 length is 14 residues. Trimming cost V 2 bases and J 4 bases; bases outside gene matches: 5. Germline CDR1 reads ENHRY; CDR2 reads SYGVKD. The CDR3 region is CAISEVGLGYEQYV. Written as DNA, the CDR3 is TGTGCCATCAGTGAGGTTGGACTAGGGTACGAGCAGTACGTC.

Comment on this clone: The same CDR3 arises from other DNA sequences in this sample as well. This chain uses TRBV29-1 with TRBJ1-1; D is ambiguous. The germline gives CDR1 SQVTM, CDR2 ANQGSEA. The length of the CDR3 is 12 residues. V gave up 4 bases and J gave up 0 bases, with 6 bases separating them. The CDR3: CSVGEMNTEAFF. The CDR3 DNA reads TGCAGCGTTGGGGAGATGAACACTGAAGCTTTCTTT.

The genes are TRBV6-2 or TRBV6-3 and TRBJ2-3; the D gene is possibly TRBD2 (5 bases). CDR3 length: 15 residues. Germline-derived CDR1 and CDR2 are MNHEY and SVGEGT. The V end was cut by 4 bases, the J end by 4 bases, with 15 bases between. The CDR3 reads CASSLEAASADTQYF. Written as DNA, the CDR3 is TGTGCCAGCAGTTTGGAGGCAGCCTCCGCAGATACGCAGTATTTT.

The rearrangement uses TRBV10-2 and TRBJ1-5, with TRBD1 identical over 7 bases. The V gene's germline CDR1 is WSHSY and CDR2 SAAADI. The CDR3 spans 15 residues. V shed 5 bases and J 2 bases; nucleotides not matched to a gene: 6. CDR3 sequence reads: CASSKDRVGNQPQHF. The CDR3 DNA follows: TGCGCCAGCAGTAAAGACAGGGTGGGCAATCAGCCCCAGCATTTT.

This chain uses TRBV25-1 with TRBJ2-1; 10 positions agree with TRBD2. The ends lost 2 bases at V and 7 bases at J; junction bases unmatched: 11. The germline V gene encodes CDR1 MGHDK and CDR2 SYGVNS. This CDR3 is 17 amino acids long. The CDR3 sequence: CASSETLAGGGGNEQFF. DNA of the CDR3: TGTGCCAGCAGTGAAACCTTAGCGGGAGGAGGAGGAAATGAGCAGTTCTTC.

Only a few counts were recorded for this clone. The genes are TRBV5-8 and TRBJ1-6; D not certain. There are 11 residues in the CDR3. The germline V gene has CDR1 SGHTS and CDR2 YDEGEE. Trimming cost V 5 bases and J 12 bases, with 9 bases left between them. The CDR3: CASRRGGPLHF. CDR3 DNA: TGTGCCAGCAGGCGAGGCGGACCCCTCCACTTT. Full variable domain (missing parts from reference TRBV5-8 and TRBJ1-6): EAGVTQSPTHLIKTRGQQATLRCSPISGHTSVYWYQQALGLGLQFLLWYDEGEERNRGNFPPRFSGRQFPNYSSELNVNALELEDSALYLCASRRGGPLHFGNGTRLTVT.

The chain links TRBV6-5 to TRBJ1-2; D is possibly TRBD1 (6 bases). Trimming took 4 bases from V and 4 from J, leaving 13 bases between them. CDR1 MNHEY and CDR2 SVGAGI come from the germline V gene. The length of the CDR3 is 14 residues. For the CDR3, the DNA is TGTGCCAGCAGTTCCGGGGGGCGTAGCTATGGCTACACCTTC. This translates into CASSSGGRSYGYTF.

The chain joins TRBV27 to TRBJ1-1; 7 positions match TRBD1. CDR1 and CDR2 from the germline V gene are MNHEY and SMNVEV (reference sequence). There are 15 residues in the CDR3. After removal of 3 bases from V and 5 bases from J, the junction contained 9 bases not matched to a gene. CDR3 bases: TGTGCCAGCAGTTTTTCGAGACAGGGCCTTACTGAAGCTTTCTTT. This gives the protein CASSFSRQGLTEAFF.

The V gene is TRBV6-5, the J gene TRBJ1-2; D gene ambiguous. The CDR3 is made up of 13 amino acids. Germline CDR1 MNHEY, CDR2 SVGAGI. V lost 6 bases to trimming and J lost 4 bases, with 12 bases between them. CDR3 DNA sequence: TGTGCCAGCAGCCATAGTAGTGGCTATGGCTACACCTTC. Its translation is CASSHSSGYGYTF.

This chain links TRBV9 with TRBJ2-5; D gene unclear. Looked up from germline, CDR1 is SGDLS and CDR2 is YYNGEE. The V and J ends lost 3 bases and 1 base respectively, with 4 bases between them. The CDR3 is 12 residues long. CDR3 nucleotides: TGTGCCAGCAGCGCCGGCCAAGAGACCCAGTACTTC. This encodes CASSAGQETQYF.

Only one count was recorded for this clone. The chain has TRBV2 and TRBJ1-5; 9 bases fit TRBD1. The CDR3 loop spans 15 amino acids. Germline V CDR1 and CDR2: SNHLY, FYNNEI. V lost 7 bases to trimming and J lost 5 bases; unmatched junction nucleotides: 9. The CDR3 DNA is TGTGCCAGCACGCCAGAACAGGGGGCGGATCAGCCCCAGCATTTT. This translates into CASTPEQGADQPQHF. The full variable domain, rest sourced from reference TRBV2 and TRBJ1-5, is EPEVTQTPSHQVTQMGQEVILRCVPISNHLYFYWYRQILGQKVEFLVSFYNNEISEKSEIFDDQFSVERPDGSNFTLKIRSTKLEDSAMYFCASTPEQGADQPQHFGDGTRLSIL.

About this clone itself: This CDR3 is also generated by other DNA sequences in the sample. The chain is built from TRBV12-3 or TRBV12-4 and TRBJ2-3, with no clear D. CDR3 size: 12 residues. The ends were cut back, 3 bases at V and 5 bases at J, with 6 bases in the middle. This chain's CDR3 is CASSLRGDTQYF. CDR3 DNA: TGTGCCAGCAGTTTGCGAGGAGATACGCAGTATTTT.

The V and J genes are TRBV9 and TRBJ1-3; 10 bases match TRBD1. CDR1 SGDLS and CDR2 YYNGEE come from the germline V gene. V shed 5 bases and J 0 bases; nucleotides not matched to a gene: 8. This CDR3 is built from 17 residues. This chain's CDR3 is CASRDSRTGGSGNTIYF. The CDR3 coding sequence is TGTGCCAGCAGGGATTCGAGGACAGGGGGCTCTGGAAACACCATATATTTT.

The CDR3 region has the DNA TGTGCCAGCAGCACATCGGGGAGCCAAGAGACCCAGTACTTC. Encoded protein: CASSTSGSQETQYF. The rearrangement uses TRBV9 and TRBJ2-5; a possible D gene is TRBD2 (5 bases). The germline V gene encodes CDR1 SGDLS and CDR2 YYNGEE. The V and J ends lost 4 bases and 1 base respectively, with 11 bases between them. CDR3 length: 14 amino acids.